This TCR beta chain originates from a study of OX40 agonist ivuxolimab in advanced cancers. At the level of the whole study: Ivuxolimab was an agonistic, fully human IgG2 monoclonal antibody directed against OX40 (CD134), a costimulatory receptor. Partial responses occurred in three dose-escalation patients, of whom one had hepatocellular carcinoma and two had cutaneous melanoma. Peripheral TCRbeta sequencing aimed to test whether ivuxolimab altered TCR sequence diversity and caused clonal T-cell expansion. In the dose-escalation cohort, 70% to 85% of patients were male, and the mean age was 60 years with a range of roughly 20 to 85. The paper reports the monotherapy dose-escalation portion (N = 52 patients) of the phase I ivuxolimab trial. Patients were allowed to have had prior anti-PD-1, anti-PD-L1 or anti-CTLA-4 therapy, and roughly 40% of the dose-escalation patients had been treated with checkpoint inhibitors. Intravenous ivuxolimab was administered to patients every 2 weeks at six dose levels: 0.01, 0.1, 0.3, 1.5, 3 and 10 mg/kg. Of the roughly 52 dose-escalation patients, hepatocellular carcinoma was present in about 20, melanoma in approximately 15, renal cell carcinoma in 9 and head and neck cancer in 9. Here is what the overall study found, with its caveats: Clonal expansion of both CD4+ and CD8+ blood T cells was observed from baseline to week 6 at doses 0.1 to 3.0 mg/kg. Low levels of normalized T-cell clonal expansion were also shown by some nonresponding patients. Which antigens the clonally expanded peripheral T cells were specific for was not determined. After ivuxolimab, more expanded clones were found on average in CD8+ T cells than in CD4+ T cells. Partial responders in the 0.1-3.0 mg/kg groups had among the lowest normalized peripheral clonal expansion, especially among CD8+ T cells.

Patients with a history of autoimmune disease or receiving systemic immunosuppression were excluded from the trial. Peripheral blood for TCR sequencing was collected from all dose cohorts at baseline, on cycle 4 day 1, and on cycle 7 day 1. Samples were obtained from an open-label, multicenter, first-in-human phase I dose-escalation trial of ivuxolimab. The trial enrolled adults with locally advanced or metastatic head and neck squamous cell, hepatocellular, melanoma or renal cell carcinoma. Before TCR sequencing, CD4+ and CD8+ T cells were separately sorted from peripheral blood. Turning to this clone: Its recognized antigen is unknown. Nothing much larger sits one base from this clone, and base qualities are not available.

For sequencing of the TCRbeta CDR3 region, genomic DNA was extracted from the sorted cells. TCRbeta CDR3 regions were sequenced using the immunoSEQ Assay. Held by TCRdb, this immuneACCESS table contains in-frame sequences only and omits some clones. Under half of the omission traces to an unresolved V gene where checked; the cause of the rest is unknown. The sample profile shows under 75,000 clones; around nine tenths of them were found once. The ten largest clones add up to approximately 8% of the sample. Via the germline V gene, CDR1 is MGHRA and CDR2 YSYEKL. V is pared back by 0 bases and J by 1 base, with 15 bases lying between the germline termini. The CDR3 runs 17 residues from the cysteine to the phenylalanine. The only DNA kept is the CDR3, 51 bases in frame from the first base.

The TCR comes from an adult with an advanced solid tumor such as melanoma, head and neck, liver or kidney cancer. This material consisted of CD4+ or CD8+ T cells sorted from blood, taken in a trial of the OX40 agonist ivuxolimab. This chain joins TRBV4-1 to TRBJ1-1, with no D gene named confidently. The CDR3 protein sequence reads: CASSQDLYPLTNTEAFF. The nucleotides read TGCGCCAGCAGCCAAGATTTATATCCACTCACGAACACTGAAGCTTTCTTT.